This T cell receptor beta chain was identified during a study of CD4+ T cells in melanoma. Study-level findings and limits: A reported correlation linked neoantigen-specific CD4+ T cells to CD8+, macrophage and B cell function. In melanoma, neoantigen-specific CD4+ T cells reportedly differed in differentiation state.

Clones were sequenced by immunoSEQ multiplex PCR, and TCRdb holds only the in-frame ones, with some missing. This table has 15,000 to 20,000 clones, more than 65% appearing once. As regards this clone: Its antigen is not identified.

The germline gives CDR1 SGHRS, CDR2 YFSETQ. The V end was cut by 5 bases, the J end by 8 bases, with 14 bases between. The CDR3 sequence is 13 residues long. This sequence joins TRBV5-1 and TRBJ1-3; D unresolved. This TCR derives from a human donor with melanoma. The sample comprised cells from a culture (not recorded whether cultured in vitro). CDR3 sequence (DNA): TGCGCCAGCAGTGCTGACCCTGGGGACACCATATATTTT. Amino acids: CASSADPGDTIYF.